This T cell receptor beta chain was sequenced for a study of regulatory T cells in long-lasting Graves disease. Study summary: Less than 3 months of antithyroid drugs had been taken by newly diagnosed Graves' patients.

About this clonotype itself: Its antigen remains unknown.

Time point noted: newly diagnosed GD, antithyroid drugs for less than 3 months. TCR sequences were obtained from RNA taken from PBMCs. Study-wide points: Favored gene segments in persistent disease were TRBV28, TRBJ1-2 and TRBJ2-5. For persistent Graves' patients, TCR diversity was lower than for newly diagnosed ones.

Arm-PCR of CDR3 regions and iRepertoire HTBI primers were the basis on which TCR beta libraries were built. TCRdb used MiXCR to reprocess the multiplex PCR reads, holding one entry per CDR3 protein. Of about 450,000 distinct CDR3 sequences in the sample, 14% were seen once. Germline V gene sequence: CDR1 SGHVS, CDR2 FQNEAQ. The length of the CDR3 is 17 residues. With 2 bases clipped from V and 4 bases from J, the junction kept 8 bases outside the gene matches. These data also featured in a second study, about T cells in Graves' hyperthyroidism and ophthalmopathy.

This clonotype originated in a woman in her forties or fifties with Graves disease. The input for sequencing was peripheral blood mononuclear cells (PBMCs), taken at new diagnosis, from a patient treated with antithyroid drugs. The gene calls are TRBV7-8 and TRBJ2-7; 13 nucleotides align to TRBD2. The CDR3 protein is CASSLMGTSGTIYEQYF. CDR3 bases: TGTGCCAGCAGCTTAATGGGGACTAGCGGGACCATTTACGAGCAGTACTTC.